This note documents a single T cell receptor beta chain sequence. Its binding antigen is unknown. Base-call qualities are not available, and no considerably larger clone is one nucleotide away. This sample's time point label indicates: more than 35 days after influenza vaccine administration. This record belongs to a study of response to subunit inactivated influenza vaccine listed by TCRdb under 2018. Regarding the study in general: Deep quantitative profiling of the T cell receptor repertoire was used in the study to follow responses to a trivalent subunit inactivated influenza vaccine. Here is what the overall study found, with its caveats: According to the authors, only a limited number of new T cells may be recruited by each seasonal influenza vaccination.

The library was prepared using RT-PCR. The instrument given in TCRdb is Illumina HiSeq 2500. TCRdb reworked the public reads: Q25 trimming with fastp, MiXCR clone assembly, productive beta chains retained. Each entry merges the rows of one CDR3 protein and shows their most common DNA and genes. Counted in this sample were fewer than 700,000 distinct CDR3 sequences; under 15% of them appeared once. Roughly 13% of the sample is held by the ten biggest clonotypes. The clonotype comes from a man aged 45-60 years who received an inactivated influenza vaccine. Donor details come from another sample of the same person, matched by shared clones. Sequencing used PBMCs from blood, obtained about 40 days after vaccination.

The CDR3 amino acid sequence is: CSARVPIDQETQYF. The nucleotides are TGCAGTGCTAGAGTCCCAATAGACCAAGAGACCCAGTACTTC. Recombination linked TRBV20-1 to TRBJ2-5; no confident D gene assignment can be made. Reading from cysteine to phenylalanine, the CDR3 counts 14 amino acids. Of all the DNA, just the CDR3 is kept, 42 bases in frame from base 1. The germline V gene (reference sequence) supplies CDR1 DFQATT and CDR2 SNEGSKA. V is pared back by 1 base and J by 0 bases, with 9 bases lying between the germline termini.